The 20 T cell receptor beta chains given below trace back to one sample, sequenced in a study of OX40 agonist ivuxolimab in advanced cancers. Libraries were made using the immunoSEQ multiplex PCR assay. Entries here come from immuneACCESS through TCRdb and include only in-frame sequences with V and J called. Some clones fail to appear in such tables; in the studies checked, an unresolved V gene covers under half of the shortfall, and the cause of the remainder is unknown. For this sample there are 20,000 or so clones; about four fifths appear just once. Clones ranked in the top ten supply 2.5% to 3.5% of the sample. The sample was CD4+ or CD8+ T cells sorted from blood, taken in a trial of the OX40 agonist ivuxolimab. These receptors were collected from an adult with an advanced solid tumor such as melanoma, head and neck, liver or kidney cancer.

The chain couples TRBV7-8 to TRBJ2-1; 10 nucleotides agree with TRBD1. In germline, CDR1 is SGHVS, CDR2 FQNEAQ. CDR3 size: 16 residues. V was pared by 5 bases and J by 6 bases, with 10 bases of the junction left unmatched. In DNA, the CDR3 is TGTGCCAGCAGCCCCCGACGGGACAGGGGATTCAATGAGCAGTTCTTC. Protein product: CASSPRRDRGFNEQFF.

The rearrangement uses TRBV25-1 and TRBJ2-1; 10 positions agree with TRBD1. The CDR3 sequence is 15 residues long. In germline, CDR1 is MGHDK, CDR2 SYGVNS. Losses at the gene ends were 1 base for V and 7 bases for J; bases not matched to a gene: 4. CDR3 in DNA: TGTGCCAGCAGTGAATCGGGACAGGGGAGGAATGAGCAGTTCTTC. Translation: CASSESGQGRNEQFF.

The chain has TRBV10-3 and TRBJ2-7; TRBD2 is a possible D gene (6 bases). The CDR3 has 13 amino acids. The germline gives CDR1 ENHRY, CDR2 SYGVKD. V was shortened by 10 bases and J by 0 bases, with 13 bases between the two germline ends. DNA of the CDR3: TGTGCCACAATGGGAGGATCCTCCTACGAGCAGTACTTC. Its translation: CATMGGSSYEQYF.

A remark on this clone: The germline gene is not matched at one end of the junction; a read error may be the cause. The rearrangement links TRBV28 to TRBJ2-2, with D possibly matching TRBD2 (6 bases). The germline CDR1 and CDR2 sequences are MDHEN and SYDVKM. The CDR3 runs 19 residues. The CDR3 nucleotides are TGTGCCAGCAGTTTGTGGGGACTGCTCCAGGCCGCGAACACCGGGGAGTTGTTTTTT. Amino acid sequence: CASSLWGLLQAANTGELFF.

J is TRBJ1-4 and V is TRBV27, with D possibly TRBD1 on 6 matching bases. Germline CDR1 and CDR2: MNHEY and SMNVEV (reference sequence). The V end lost 6 bases, the J end lost 4 bases, and 21 bases lay between the germline ends. This CDR3 has 17 residues. The CDR3 loop reads CASSAGHRQGGNEKLFF. The CDR3, as DNA: TGTGCCAGCAGCGCGGGACATCGCCAAGGGGGTAATGAAAAACTGTTTTTT.

V usage is TRBV20-1 and J usage is TRBJ2-5, with a weak D call TRBD1 (6 bases). Germline CDR1 reads DFQATT; CDR2 reads SNEGSKA (reference sequence). Trimming shortened V by 2 bases and J by 12 bases, and 13 bases separated the two germline ends. This CDR3 has 11 residues. The CDR3 DNA sequence: TGCAGTGCTAGATACGTGGGGGCCGAGTACTTC. Translation: CSARYVGAEYF.

As concerns this clone: The sample carries other DNA sequences with the same CDR3. J is TRBJ1-4 and V is TRBV11-2; D unresolved. Germline V lookup: CDR1 SGHAT, CDR2 FQNNGV. Trimming cost V 0 bases and J 4 bases, with 12 bases left between them. There are 16 residues in the CDR3. This CDR3 is CASSLDRLAINEKLFF. The CDR3 DNA is TGTGCCAGCAGCTTAGATCGTCTGGCAATTAATGAAAAACTGTTTTTT.

This clone was detected once. The chain combines TRBV6-1 with TRBJ1-4, with D hard to call. This CDR3 has 14 amino acids. Germline CDR1 and CDR2: MNHNS and SASEGT. Trimming removed 3 bases at V and 4 bases at J, with 9 bases between. CDR3 in amino acids: CASSEWGDNEKLFF. CDR3 bases: TGTGCCAGCAGTGAGTGGGGTGATAATGAAAAACTGTTTTTT.

This clone was counted a few times. This sequence joins TRBV19 and TRBJ2-5; D perhaps matches TRBD1 (5 bases). Trimming removed 3 bases at V and 7 bases at J, with 15 bases between. The germline gives CDR1 LNHDA, CDR2 SQIVND (reference sequence). CDR3 length equals 14 residues. CDR3 nucleotide sequence: TGTGCCAGTAGTATTGTGTTTCCGCAGGGGACCCAGTACTTC. This translates into CASSIVFPQGTQYF.

V and J are TRBV5-4 and TRBJ2-3; TRBD2 matches at 7 bases. The CDR3 has 15 amino acids. CDR1 and CDR2 from the germline V gene are SGHNT and YYREEE (reference sequence). Unmatched junction bases numbered 8, after V lost 6 bases and J lost 1 base. The CDR3 coding sequence is TGTGCCAGCACCTCGGGGGGAGGGGGCACAGATACGCAGTATTTT. Protein sequence: CASTSGGGGTDTQYF.

V and J are TRBV29-1 and TRBJ1-2, with TRBD1 matching over 7 bases. Per the germline V gene, CDR1 is SQVTM and CDR2 is ANQGSEA. The CDR3 totals 14 residues. V shed 8 bases, J shed 0 bases, and the junction held 9 bases outside the gene matches. CDR3 sequence (DNA): TGCAGCCGGAACAGGGGATGGACTAACTATGGCTACACCTTC. This codes for CSRNRGWTNYGYTF. The complete variable domain, with remaining parts taken from reference TRBV29-1 and TRBJ1-2, reads SAVISQKPSRDICQRGTSLTIQCQVDSQVTMMFWYRQQPGQSLTLIATANQGSEATYESGFVIDKFPISRPNLTFSTLTVSNMSPEDSSIYLCSRNRGWTNYGYTFGSGTRLTVV.

The chain couples TRBV5-4 to TRBJ2-3; D not resolved. CDR3 length: 14 amino acids. Germline-derived CDR1 and CDR2 are SGHNT and YYREEE (reference sequence). V lost 2 bases to trimming and J lost 3 bases, with 10 bases between them. DNA for the CDR3: TGTGCCAGCAGCTTTAGGCGAGGTACAGATACGCAGTATTTT. Translation gives CASSFRRGTDTQYF.

This sequence joins TRBV5-1 and TRBJ2-3; TRBD2 aligns across 11 bases. The V gene's germline CDR1 is SGHRS and CDR2 YFSETQ. This CDR3 contains 19 residues. V gave up 6 bases and J gave up 3 bases; unmatched junction bases: 18. CDR3 nucleotides: TGCGCCAGCACGCGAAACGTAGCGGGGGGGTCGTCTTGGACAGATACGCAGTATTTT. Translated, it gives CASTRNVAGGSSWTDTQYF.

This clone was observed a single time. The rearrangement links TRBV2 to TRBJ1-4; 7 positions match TRBD1. The junction had 8 bases not matched to a gene; V was cut back by 6 bases and J by 7 bases. This CDR3 has 14 amino acids. The germline V gene encodes CDR1 SNHLY and CDR2 FYNNEI. The CDR3 region has the DNA TGTGCCAGCAGCCTCAGGGGGTGGGGTGAAAAACTGTTTTTT. This codes for CASSLRGWGEKLFF.

V is TRBV6-5 and J is TRBJ1-1; maybe TRBD1 (6 bases). V gave up 2 bases and J gave up 10 bases, with 17 bases separating them. This CDR3 spans 14 amino acids. Germline V gives CDR1 MNHEY, CDR2 SVGAGI. The CDR3 sequence: CASSYELIGQRAFF. The CDR3 nucleotides read TGTGCCAGCAGTTACGAGCTTATAGGACAGCGAGCTTTCTTT.

Remarks on this clone: The germline gene is not matched at one end of the junction; a read error may be the cause. The chain employs TRBV7-9 and TRBJ2-7, with 10 nucleotides matching TRBD1. The CDR3 covers 13 residues. Germline V gives CDR1 SEHNR, CDR2 FQNEAQ (reference sequence). The CDR3 DNA follows: TGTGCCAGCAGCTTAGGGTCCGGGACAGGGGCCCACTTC. It encodes CASSLGSGTGAHF.

The chain links TRBV5-4 to TRBJ1-2; D gene ambiguous. The CDR3 has 14 residues. V gave up 2 bases and J gave up 1 base, with 9 bases separating them. The germline V gene encodes CDR1 SGHNT and CDR2 YYREEE (reference sequence). The CDR3 DNA reads as TGTGCCAGCAGCTTTGACGGAGGTAACTATGGCTACACCTTC. Protein product: CASSFDGGNYGYTF.

The chain uses TRBV4-1 and TRBJ2-5; weak D call: TRBD2 (6 bases). CDR3 size: 14 residues. V gave up 3 bases and J gave up 5 bases, with 13 bases separating them. The germline V gene has CDR1 MGHRA and CDR2 YSYEKL. This CDR3 reads CASSHRLVGETQYF. The CDR3 DNA follows: TGCGCCAGCAGCCACAGACTAGTAGGGGAGACCCAGTACTTC.

The rearrangement uses TRBV11-2 and TRBJ2-1; 10 nucleotides align to TRBD2. The V and J ends lost 5 bases and 2 bases, in that order; junction bases with no gene match: 3. Germline values: CDR1 SGHAT, CDR2 FQNNGV. The CDR3 consists of 15 residues. CDR3 sequence (DNA): TGTGCCAGCAGCCGAGCGGGAGGGCCCTACAATGAGCAGTTCTTC. Protein: CASSRAGGPYNEQFF.

The chain joins TRBV5-6 to TRBJ2-7, with a weak D call TRBD2 (6 bases). V was clipped by 3 bases and J by 2 bases, with 21 bases between them. The CDR3 spans 17 residues. In germline, CDR1 is SGHDT, CDR2 YYEEEE. CDR3 region: CASSSPTDPTSTYEQYF. CDR3 bases: TGTGCCAGCAGCTCGCCGACTGATCCTACTAGCACCTACGAGCAGTACTTC.